These 10 T cell receptor beta chains originate from one sample sequenced in a study of PD-1 blockade in classical Hodgkin lymphoma. Profiled with immunoSEQ multiplex PCR; TCRdb holds only in-frame clones, not every one. The sample has roughly 150,000 clones, approximately 81% seen once; the top ten hold roughly 9.2%. Relapse after autologous stem cell transplantation occurred in every patient, and brentuximab vedotin exposure varied. The material sequenced was peripheral blood mononuclear cells (PBMCs), taken before the second cycle of nivolumab. The receptors here all came from a human donor with classical Hodgkin lymphoma.

V is TRBV18 and J is TRBJ2-1; TRBD2 matches 10 bases. V trimming: 4 bases; J trimming: 4 bases; junction bases outside the gene matches: 10. From germline, CDR1 is KGHSH and CDR2 LQKENI. The CDR3 consists of 17 residues. CDR3 sequence (DNA): TGTGCCAGCTCACGAGGACTAGCGGTCGACGTTTACAATGAGCAGTTCTTC. Residues: CASSRGLAVDVYNEQFF.

This chain uses TRBV5-1 with TRBJ1-1, with TRBD1 identical over 11 bases. V lost 0 bases and J lost 5; bases outside the gene matches: 6. Germline CDR1 is SGHRS and CDR2 is YFSETQ. This CDR3 spans 16 amino acids. CDR3 loop: CASSLAGTGGRTEAFF. Written as DNA, the CDR3 is TGCGCCAGCAGCTTGGCCGGGACAGGGGGTCGGACTGAAGCTTTCTTT.

The gene calls are TRBV7-2 and TRBJ2-1; 7 bases fit TRBD2. This CDR3 has 15 amino acids. The V gene's germline CDR1 is SGHTA and CDR2 FQGNSA. Unmatched junction bases numbered 4, after V lost 1 base and J lost 4 bases. Written as DNA, the CDR3 is TGTGCCAGCAGCTTAGACGGGCGGGAGTACAATGAGCAGTTCTTC. This translates into CASSLDGREYNEQFF.

The chain has TRBV6-6 and TRBJ2-2; D might be TRBD2 (6 bases). Trimming left V 10 bases short and J 6 bases short, with 12 bases between. The CDR3 loop spans 12 amino acids. Germline V gene sequence: CDR1 MNHNY, CDR2 SVGAGI (reference sequence). CDR3 region: CATLTGAGELFF. CDR3 coding DNA: TGTGCCACGCTAACGGGGGCCGGGGAGCTGTTTTTT.

This clone was observed a single time. This rearrangement joins TRBV7-8 to TRBJ2-7; TRBD2 agrees at 7 bases. V lost 5 bases to trimming and J lost 3 bases; unmatched junction nucleotides: 7. The CDR3 runs to 14 residues. Germline CDR1 and CDR2: SGHVS and FQNEAQ. The CDR3 bases are TGTGCCAGCAGCAGGGCGGGAGACAGCTACGAGCAGTACTTC. As protein: CASSRAGDSYEQYF.

The rearrangement uses TRBV7-9 and TRBJ2-1; 9 bases map to TRBD1. V shed 5 bases and J 6 bases; nucleotides not matched to a gene: 5. The CDR3 is made up of 14 amino acids. Germline loops: CDR1 SEHNR, CDR2 FQNEAQ (reference sequence). The DNA of the CDR3 is TGTGCCAGCAGCCGGACAGGGGAGGGCAATGAGCAGTTCTTC. Translated, it gives CASSRTGEGNEQFF. The whole variable domain, filled in from reference TRBV7-9 and TRBJ2-1, reads DTGVSQNPRHKITKRGQNVTFRCDPISEHNRLYWYRQTLGQGPEFLTYFQNEAQLEKSRLLSDRFSAERPKGSFSTLEIQRTEQGDSAMYLCASSRTGEGNEQFFGPGTRLTVL.

V gene TRBV28 combines with J gene TRBJ2-1, with 9 bases aligning to TRBD2. The germline gives CDR1 MDHEN, CDR2 SYDVKM. The CDR3 has 13 residues. Trimming at V came to 3 bases and at J to 14 bases, leaving 8 bases not matched to a gene. CDR3 sequence reads: CASSLDVAGDKFF. In nucleotides, the CDR3 is TGTGCCAGCAGTTTGGATGTAGCGGGAGATAAGTTCTTC.

The V and J genes are TRBV7-2 and TRBJ2-5; no definite D call. Trimming removed 7 bases at V and 11 bases at J, with 17 bases between. Germline V gene sequence: CDR1 SGHTA, CDR2 FQGNSA. The length of the CDR3 is 12 residues. The CDR3 nucleotides are TGTGCCAGCACCAAGGGTTGGGAAGAGCAGTACTTC. Translating it yields CASTKGWEEQYF. The full variable domain, its missing parts supplied by reference TRBV7-2 and TRBJ2-5, is GAGVSQSPSNKVTEKGKDVELRCDPISGHTALYWYRQSLGQGLEFLIYFQGNSAPDKSGLPSDRFSAERTGGSVSTLTIQRTQQEDSAVYLCASTKGWEEQYFGPGTRLLVL.

This clone occurred a few times. The chain recombines TRBV6-1 with TRBJ1-1, with 8 bases aligning to TRBD1. Germline CDR1 MNHNS, CDR2 SASEGT. The CDR3 consists of 16 residues. With 4 bases clipped from V and 1 base from J, the junction kept 8 bases outside the gene matches. CDR3 sequence: CASSARTGRANTEAFF. In nucleotides, the CDR3 is TGTGCCAGCAGTGCCAGGACAGGGAGGGCGAACACTGAAGCTTTCTTT.

The chain joins TRBV7-3 to TRBJ1-1; the match to TRBD1 covers 10 bases. The CDR3 totals 14 residues. The V gene end was trimmed by 3 bases and the J gene end by 3 bases; junction bases not matched to a gene: 1. Germline V lookup: CDR1 SGHTA, CDR2 FQGTGA. The CDR3 here is CASSLTGGYTEAFF. The CDR3 bases are TGTGCCAGCAGCTTGACAGGGGGCTACACTGAAGCTTTCTTT.